This T cell receptor beta chain was profiled in a study of blood T cell repertoires in COVID-19. Across the study: Spain, Italy and the United States supplied samples that represented acute and convalescent COVID-19. Sources were T cells, B-cell-depleted T cells, or PBMCs; the material itself was cDNA or gDNA.

Germline V gene data show CDR1 as MNHEY and CDR2 as SMNVEV (reference sequence). V dropped 9 bases and J dropped 0 bases, with 15 bases sitting between them. The CDR3 totals 15 residues. In the authors' workflow: Amplification of reference gene primers provided the estimated nucleated cell counts. Assay used: immunoSEQ multiplex PCR; TCRdb lists only in-frame clones, some missing. V, J and clone size derive from that table, while D and trimming were established from the DNA sequence. The data show over 85,000 clones, 87% seen once. Sequencing was done on a sample of peripheral blood. The receptor's source is a man aged 45-65 years with active COVID-19. The chain combines TRBV27 with TRBJ2-1; D gene uncertain. The CDR3 reads CASSLRYTSYNEQFF. In nucleotides, the CDR3 is TGTGCCAGTTCCCTCCGGTATACCTCCTACAATGAGCAGTTCTTC.